Presented here are 22 T cell receptor beta chains from one specimen sequenced in a study of shared clonotypes between healthy human individuals. Only in-frame clones appear in the TCRdb table, and some are missing; sequencing was by immunoSEQ multiplex PCR. The sample records 2 million to 2.5 million clones, around 95% being singletons. The sequencing sample was made of naive CD4+ T cells sorted from blood. As for subset: CD45RA+ positively selected. Source of these receptors: a man aged 18 to 29 in good health.

This clone was seen only once. The chain uses TRBV5-1 and TRBJ1-1, with a tentative D call TRBD1 (6 bases). This CDR3 has 15 residues. CDR1 SGHRS and CDR2 YFSETQ come from the germline V gene. Trimming took 3 bases from V and 3 from J, leaving 15 bases between them. The CDR3 sequence: CASSSTGFGDTEAFF. The CDR3 DNA reads TGCGCCAGCAGCTCTACAGGGTTTGGGGACACTGAAGCTTTCTTT.

The chain is built from TRBV19 and TRBJ2-3; D unclear. The CDR3 loop spans 14 amino acids. Looked up from germline, CDR1 is LNHDA and CDR2 is SQIVND (reference sequence). Deletions cut 5 bases from V and 0 bases from J, with 9 bases between. Here the CDR3 DNA reads TGTGCCAGTAGTCCCCCCCGAAGCACAGATACGCAGTATTTT. Amino acid sequence: CASSPPRSTDTQYF.

V gene TRBV25-1 combines with J gene TRBJ2-2; 8 bases agree with TRBD1. V shed 9 bases and J 7 bases; nucleotides not matched to a gene: 13. Germline values: CDR1 MGHDK, CDR2 SYGVNS. The CDR3 sequence is 15 residues long. The CDR3, as DNA: TGTGCCAGTAGAGGACAGGGATTTGATAACGGGGAGCTGTTTTTT. It codes for CASRGQGFDNGELFF.

This chain links TRBV6-4 with TRBJ1-5, with D tentatively TRBD1 (5 bases). The CDR3 is made up of 19 amino acids. Germline-derived CDR1 and CDR2 are MRHNA and SNTAGT. The V end lost 3 bases, the J end lost 4 bases, and 25 bases lay between the germline ends. DNA of the CDR3: TGTGCCAGCAGTGAAATGACAGCGAGGACCCCGTCGGGGAATCAGCCCCAGCATTTT. Translating gives CASSEMTARTPSGNQPQHF.

CDR3 residues: CASSPGTASYNEQFF. In DNA form, the CDR3 reads TGTGCCAGCAGCCCGGGGACCGCCTCCTACAATGAGCAGTTCTTC. The rearrangement links TRBV5-4 to TRBJ2-1; D possibly uses TRBD1 or TRBD2 (5 bases each). The CDR3 is 15 residues long. The germline V and J ends were trimmed by 4 bases and 0 bases, with 11 bases remaining between them. Per germline, CDR1 SGHNT and CDR2 YYREEE (reference sequence).

This chain links TRBV6-1 with TRBJ2-4, with D uncertain. The V gene's germline CDR1 is MNHNS and CDR2 SASEGT. This CDR3 has 12 residues. The V and J ends lost 10 bases and 8 bases respectively, with 15 bases between them. CDR3 region: CATQWRQDIQYF. In DNA form, the CDR3 reads TGTGCCACCCAGTGGCGCCAAGACATTCAGTACTTC.

The chain links TRBV7-2 to TRBJ2-2, with D tentatively TRBD1 or TRBD2 (6 bases each). The V end was cut by 5 bases, the J end by 7 bases, with 11 bases between. From germline, CDR1 is SGHTA and CDR2 FQGNSA. The CDR3 spans 13 residues. The CDR3 DNA reads as TGTGCCAGCAGCAAAGGGGGGCGCGGGGAGCTGTTTTTT. Protein sequence: CASSKGGRGELFF.

Concerning this clone itself: The sample holds other DNA sequences that translate to the same CDR3. V usage is TRBV6-5 and J usage is TRBJ1-1; TRBD1 matches 10 bases. V lost 5 bases, J lost 2 bases, and 2 bases stayed unmatched. There are 14 residues in the CDR3. Germline CDR1 reads MNHEY; CDR2 reads SVGAGI. The chain's CDR3 is CASSRDRGNTEAFF. CDR3 in DNA: TGTGCCAGCAGTCGGGACAGGGGAAACACTGAAGCTTTCTTT.

V and J are TRBV7-2 and TRBJ1-4; D might be TRBD1 (5 bases). Trimming took 5 bases from V and 5 from J, leaving 18 bases between them. The CDR3 covers 16 residues. Germline V gene sequence: CDR1 SGHTA, CDR2 FQGNSA. Here the CDR3 DNA reads TGTGCCAGCAGCCCCTGGACCGTCGGGGGGAATGAAAAACTGTTTTTT. The encoded protein is CASSPWTVGGNEKLFF.

J is TRBJ1-1 and V is TRBV5-1, with 9 positions matching TRBD1. CDR1 SGHRS and CDR2 YFSETQ come from the germline V gene. The J segment lost 5 bases and the V segment lost 0 bases, leaving 8 bases of the junction unmatched. CDR3 size: 16 residues. The CDR3 here is CASSLATGGRGTEAFF. DNA for the CDR3: TGCGCCAGCAGCTTGGCTACAGGGGGCCGGGGTACTGAAGCTTTCTTT.

V gene TRBV5-4 combines with J gene TRBJ1-3; D may be TRBD1 (6 bases). This CDR3 is built from 13 residues. Germline V lookup: CDR1 SGHNT, CDR2 YYREEE (reference sequence). The V and J ends lost 4 bases and 7 bases respectively, with 12 bases between them. This chain's CDR3 is CASSRNRVNTIYF. The CDR3, as DNA: TGTGCCAGCAGCCGTAACAGGGTTAACACCATATATTTT.

The V and J genes are TRBV2 and TRBJ1-3; possibly TRBD1 for D (6 bases). This CDR3 contains 15 residues. Between the trimmed V and J ends, which lost 6 bases and 0 bases, there was a span of 12 bases. The germline CDR1 and CDR2 sequences are SNHLY and FYNNEI. The chain's CDR3 is CASSAAQGSGNTIYF. The DNA of the CDR3 is TGTGCCAGCAGCGCCGCACAGGGCTCTGGAAACACCATATATTTT. Based on the CDR3 plus reference TRBV2 and TRBJ1-3, the full variable domain is EPEVTQTPSHQVTQMGQEVILRCVPISNHLYFYWYRQILGQKVEFLVSFYNNEISEKSEIFDDQFSVERPDGSNFTLKIRSTKLEDSAMYFCASSAAQGSGNTIYFGEGSWLTVV.

This chain links TRBV28 with TRBJ1-4; 7 nucleotides align to TRBD1. Germline values: CDR1 MDHEN, CDR2 SYDVKM. The junction had 9 bases not matched to a gene; V was cut back by 6 bases and J by 8 bases. The CDR3 length is 14 residues. CDR3: CASSLTGLKEKLFF. The CDR3 bases are TGTGCCAGCAGCCTGACAGGGTTAAAAGAAAAACTGTTTTTT. The entire variable domain, with the rest obtained from reference TRBV28 and TRBJ1-4, is as follows: DVKVTQSSRYLVKRTGEKVFLECVQDMDHENMFWYRQDPGLGLRLIYFSYDVKMKEKGDIPEGYSVSREKKERFSLILESASTNQTSMYLCASSLTGLKEKLFFGSGTQLSVL.

The chain links TRBV5-1 to TRBJ1-1, with D hard to call. Germline values: CDR1 SGHRS, CDR2 YFSETQ. The CDR3 is made up of 16 amino acids. Trimming took 3 bases from V and 0 from J, leaving 15 bases between them. CDR3 sequence: CASSSQGSIMNTEAFF. The CDR3 coding sequence is TGCGCCAGCAGCTCACAAGGATCGATCATGAACACTGAAGCTTTCTTT.

This clone has a single count. The chain is built from TRBV13 and TRBJ2-7; the match to TRBD1 covers 12 bases. Looked up from germline, CDR1 is PRHDT and CDR2 is FYEKMQ (reference sequence). This CDR3 is built from 15 residues. V shed 5 bases and J 3 bases; nucleotides not matched to a gene: 5. This CDR3 reads CASSIGTGGGYEQYF. The CDR3 DNA sequence: TGTGCCAGCAGCATCGGGACAGGGGGCGGCTACGAGCAGTACTTC.

The V gene is TRBV2, the J gene TRBJ2-2; D remains ambiguous. Per germline, CDR1 SNHLY and CDR2 FYNNEI. Trimming stripped 2 bases from V and 1 base from J, with 8 bases between. The CDR3 is 15 residues long. CDR3 sequence: CASSERLVNTGELFF. CDR3 sequence (DNA): TGTGCCAGCAGTGAAAGGCTAGTGAACACCGGGGAGCTGTTTTTT.

This chain links TRBV5-1 with TRBJ1-5; D possibly corresponds to TRBD1 (5 bases). This CDR3 spans 15 amino acids. CDR1 and CDR2 from the germline V gene are SGHRS and YFSETQ. V lost 0 bases, J lost 3 bases, and 10 bases lay in between. CDR3 sequence reads: CASSLDTGYNQPQHF. CDR3 nucleotides: TGCGCCAGCAGCTTGGACACAGGTTACAATCAGCCCCAGCATTTT.

V and J are TRBV5-4 and TRBJ2-2; 8 bases are shared with TRBD1. V shed 4 bases, J shed 3 bases, and the junction held 5 bases outside the gene matches. This CDR3 is 15 amino acids long. Germline lookup yields CDR1 SGHNT and CDR2 YYREEE (reference sequence). In nucleotides, the CDR3 is TGTGCCAGCAGCCGGGGACAGGAATACACCGGGGAGCTGTTTTTT. Its translation is CASSRGQEYTGELFF.

This clone was counted only a few times. The chain carries TRBV11-2 and TRBJ2-7; 9 bases are a match to TRBD2. CDR3 length: 16 amino acids. After removal of 0 bases from V and 2 bases from J, the junction contained 5 bases not matched to a gene. Looked up from germline, CDR1 is SGHAT and CDR2 is FQNNGV. The CDR3 DNA reads as TGTGCCAGCAGCTTAGAGTTGACTAGCGGCACCTACGAGCAGTACTTC. This sequence encodes CASSLELTSGTYEQYF.

The rearrangement joins TRBV11-3 to TRBJ2-2; 7 bases agree with TRBD2. Germline loops: CDR1 SGHNT, CDR2 YENEEA. The CDR3 contains 16 residues. Losses at the gene ends were 1 base for V and 4 bases for J; bases not matched to a gene: 6. The CDR3 nucleotides read TGTGCCAGCAGCTTAGTGGCGGGGGACCGCACCGGGGAGCTGTTTTTT. It translates to CASSLVAGDRTGELFF.

The rearrangement links TRBV5-4 to TRBJ1-1; no clear D. Germline V gives CDR1 SGHNT, CDR2 YYREEE (reference sequence). This CDR3 has 14 amino acids. V dropped 4 bases and J dropped 1 base, with 11 bases sitting between them. In DNA form, the CDR3 reads TGTGCCAGCAGCAAAGTGCAAGCGAACACTGAAGCTTTCTTT. Protein sequence: CASSKVQANTEAFF.

This clone was recorded once. This chain connects TRBV7-2 to TRBJ2-1; 8 bases are a match to TRBD2. The germline V gene encodes CDR1 SGHTA and CDR2 FQGNSA. The CDR3 sequence is 15 residues long. Losses at the gene ends were 5 bases for V and 2 bases for J; bases not matched to a gene: 5. The CDR3 nucleotides are TGTGCCAGCAGCACCGATAGCGGGACCTACAATGAGCAGTTCTTC. Amino acid sequence: CASSTDSGTYNEQFF. Full variable domain (remainder filled in from reference TRBV7-2 and TRBJ2-1): GAGVSQSPSNKVTEKGKDVELRCDPISGHTALYWYRQSLGQGLEFLIYFQGNSAPDKSGLPSDRFSAERTGGSVSTLTIQRTQQEDSAVYLCASSTDSGTYNEQFFGPGTRLTVL.